The clone carrying this T cell receptor (beta chain) showed up just a few times. Its target is unknown. The germline gives CDR1 MNHEY, CDR2 SMNVEV (reference sequence). Trimming cost V 5 bases and J 9 bases, with 13 bases left between them. CDR3 length: 13 amino acids. A single record per CDR3 protein comes from TCRdb applying MiXCR to the 5' RACE reads. This sample has about 90,000 distinct CDR3 sequences, with over 13% found just once. The data belong to a study of T-cell memory formation after mild COVID-19. The study's findings and limits: Researchers found some responding clones in pre-infection memory, a sign that cross-reactive memory joined.

This chain uses TRBV27 with TRBJ2-2; D gene unclear. The sequence was obtained from a man aged 18 to 29 who had mild COVID-19 (a few samples of this study predate the infection). Cell type and time point are not known. Material: PBMCs or a T cell subset sorted from them (not recorded which). This CDR3 is CASSLNSNWELFF. CDR3 in DNA: TGTGCCAGCAGTCTAAACTCAAATTGGGAGCTGTTTTTT.